A selection of T cell receptor beta chains follows, all from one sample in a study of T cell changes during pregnancy in multiple sclerosis. TCRdb's copy holds only in-frame clones and misses some; the assay was immunoSEQ multiplex PCR. This sample has around 88,000 clones, with just over 90% found just once. The sample in question was peripheral blood, obtained after pregnancy. These receptors came from a female donor in good health, enrolled as a control in a pregnancy study. The CDR3 runs from the conserved cysteine through the conserved F or W. D genes are given only for firm matches. Clone sizes are given selectively: once, few, many, or a class where the clone is expanded.

NA,TRBJ2-7,TRBV27,TRBD1,CASSTEDRDPYEQYF,TGTGCCAGCAGTACCGAAGACAGGGACCCCTACGAGCAGTACTTC
NA,TRBJ2-1,TRBV7-9,NA,CASSGIGGRNNEQFF,TGTGCCAGCAGCGGAATTGGGGGCCGCAACAATGAGCAGTTCTTC
NA,TRBJ2-2,TRBV27,NA,CASSFTLAFGELFF,TGTGCCAGCAGTTTTACTCTAGCGTTCGGGGAGCTGTTTTTT
NA,TRBJ1-1,TRBV27,NA,CATAFAASRIRPQNTEAFF,TGTGCCACCGCATTCGCGGCATCTAGGATAAGACCCCAGAACACTGAAGCTTTCTTT
once,TRBJ2-7,TRBV27,NA,CASSSPRSYEQYF,TGTGCCAGCAGTTCTCCCCGTTCCTACGAGCAGTACTTC
NA,TRBJ1-5,TRBV19,TRBD1,CASRQDRGSNQPQHF,TGTGCCAGTAGACAAGACAGGGGTAGCAATCAGCCCCAGCATTTT
NA,TRBJ1-5,TRBV2,NA,CASSGGRVNQPQHF,TGTGCCAGCAGTGGGGGCAGGGTCAATCAGCCCCAGCATTTT
NA,TRBJ2-7,TRBV28,TRBD2,CASSLLSWASGSYEQYF,TGTGCCAGCAGTTTGTTGTCCTGGGCTAGCGGGTCCTACGAGCAGTACTTC
NA,TRBJ2-7,TRBV2,TRBD2,CASSEALFGLAGGRSSYEQYF,TGTGCCAGCAGTGAAGCGCTTTTTGGACTAGCGGGAGGTCGAAGCTCCTACGAGCAGTACTTC
NA,TRBJ2-1,TRBV5-6,TRBD2,CASSRLAGPSNEQFF,TGTGCCAGCAGCAGACTAGCGGGACCCTCCAATGAGCAGTTCTTC
NA,TRBJ1-4,TRBV6-5,TRBD1,CASREQGNEKLFF,TGTGCCAGCAGAGAACAGGGGAATGAAAAACTGTTTTTT
NA,TRBJ2-7,TRBV28,TRBD2,CASSRRTSGRYEQYF,TGTGCCAGCAGCCGACGGACTAGCGGGAGGTACGAGCAGTACTTC
medium-sized,TRBJ2-2,TRBV2,TRBD1,CASNPGQVIPGELFF,TGTGCCAGCAATCCGGGACAGGTGATTCCCGGGGAGCTGTTTTTT
medium-sized,TRBJ1-2,TRBV19,TRBD1,CASSIDGTGYRYTF,TGTGCCAGTAGTATAGATGGGACAGGGTATCGCTACACCTTC
NA,TRBJ1-3,TRBV7-8,NA,CASSILGASGNTIYF,TGTGCCAGCAGCATCTTAGGGGCCTCTGGAAACACCATATATTTT
NA,TRBJ1-1,TRBV28,NA,CASRSAGSEETEAFF,TGTGCCAGCAGATCCGCCGGGAGCGAGGAAACTGAAGCTTTCTTT
NA,TRBJ1-6,TRBV25-1,NA,CASSPDSTDFYNSPLHF,TGTGCCAGCAGTCCAGATTCGACGGACTTTTATAATTCACCCCTCCACTTT